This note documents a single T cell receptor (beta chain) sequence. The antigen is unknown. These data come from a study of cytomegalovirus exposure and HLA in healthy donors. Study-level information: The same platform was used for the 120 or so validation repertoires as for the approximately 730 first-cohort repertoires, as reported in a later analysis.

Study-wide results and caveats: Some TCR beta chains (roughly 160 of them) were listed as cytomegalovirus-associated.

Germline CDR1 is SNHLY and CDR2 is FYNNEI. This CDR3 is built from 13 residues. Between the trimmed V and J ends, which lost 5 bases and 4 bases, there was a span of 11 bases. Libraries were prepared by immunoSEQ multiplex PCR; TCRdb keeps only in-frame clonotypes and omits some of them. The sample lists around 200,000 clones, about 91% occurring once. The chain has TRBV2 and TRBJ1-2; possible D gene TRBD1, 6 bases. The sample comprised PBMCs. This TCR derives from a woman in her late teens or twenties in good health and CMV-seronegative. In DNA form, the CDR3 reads TGTGCCAGCAGTTTAGGACAGACCTATGGCTACACCTTC. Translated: CASSLGQTYGYTF.